What follows are 12 T cell receptor beta chains derived from one specimen sequenced in a study of cytomegalovirus exposure and HLA in healthy donors. PCR primers comprised 60 Vbeta and 13 Jbeta primers. The table came from immunoSEQ multiplex PCR; TCRdb's copy has only in-frame clones and leaves some out. The data contain some 170,000 clones, about three quarters of them singletons. Sequenced sample: PBMCs. Receptors were obtained from a middle-aged man in good health and CMV-seropositive.

This clone came up once. The chain carries TRBV18 and TRBJ2-7; a possible D gene is TRBD1 (6 bases). The CDR3 runs to 13 residues. Germline V CDR1 and CDR2: KGHSH, LQKENI. Trimming took off 3 bases at V and 2 bases at J, with 8 bases between the two ends. CDR3 loop: CASSPGHPYEQYF. CDR3 bases: TGTGCCAGCTCACCGGGACACCCCTACGAGCAGTACTTC.

The chain employs TRBV27 and TRBJ1-1; 7 bases align to TRBD1. The CDR3 is 15 residues long. With V trimmed by 4 bases and J by 0 bases, 5 bases remained unmatched. Per the germline V gene, CDR1 is MNHEY and CDR2 is SMNVEV (reference sequence). CDR3 loop: CASSSRTGLNTEAFF. The CDR3 nucleotides are TGTGCCAGCAGTTCCCGGACAGGTTTGAACACTGAAGCTTTCTTT.

The chain couples TRBV7-2 to TRBJ2-5; 8 positions match TRBD1. The last part of the DNA fits TRBJ2-7 better; the J call may be wrong. Looked up from germline, CDR1 is SGHTA and CDR2 is FQGNSA. CDR3 length equals 16 residues. The CDR3 DNA reads TGTGCCAGCAGCTTAGGTTGGGCAGGGGGCAGAAACGAGCAGTACTTC. Protein: CASSLGWAGGRNEQYF.

The rearrangement uses TRBV20-1 and TRBJ1-5; the D is unclear. The CDR3 consists of 11 residues. CDR1 and CDR2 from the germline V gene are DFQATT and SNEGSKA (reference sequence). The CDR3 DNA is TGCTCCGCGGGGTTTACTCAGCCCCAGCATTTT. Amino acid sequence: CSAGFTQPQHF.

This clone has only one observation. The chain employs TRBV6-5 and TRBJ2-7; 11 positions agree with TRBD2. Trimming took 4 bases from V and 3 from J; bases not matched to a gene: 5. Germline CDR1 MNHEY, CDR2 SVGAGI. The CDR3 sequence is 15 residues long. CDR3 residues: CASSLSLAGGYEQYF. The DNA of the CDR3 is TGTGCCAGCAGTTTGTCCCTAGCGGGAGGCTACGAGCAGTACTTC.

V and J are TRBV19 and TRBJ2-7; 12 bases agree with TRBD2. CDR1 and CDR2 (germline): LNHDA, SQIVND (reference sequence). Trimming removed 5 bases from V and 5 bases from J; junction bases left unmatched: 4. This CDR3 comprises 14 residues. CDR3 coding DNA: TGTGCCAGTAGTGCTAGCGGGAGGGCCAACGAGCAGTACTTC. As protein: CASSASGRANEQYF. Looking up the rest from reference TRBV19 and TRBJ2-7 gives the full variable domain: DGGITQSPKYLFRKEGQNVTLSCEQNLNHDAMYWYRQDPGQGLRLIYYSQIVNDFQKGDIAEGYSVSREKKESFPLTVTSAQKNPTAFYLCASSASGRANEQYFGPGTRLTVT.

This clone appeared a single time. The chain is built from TRBV5-1 and TRBJ2-1, with TRBD2 identical over 12 bases. V lost 4 bases, J lost 9 bases, and 2 bases stayed unmatched. The CDR3 contains 13 residues. From germline, CDR1 is SGHRS and CDR2 YFSETQ. Here the CDR3 reads CASSTSGRSEQFF. In DNA form, the CDR3 reads TGCGCCAGCAGCACTAGCGGGAGGTCTGAGCAGTTCTTC.

V is TRBV7-6 and J is TRBJ2-1, with D hard to call. Trimming stripped 5 bases from V and 3 bases from J, with 11 bases between. Germline V gene lookup returns CDR1 SGHVS and CDR2 FNYEAQ. This CDR3 is 14 amino acids long. In nucleotides, the CDR3 is TGTGCCAGCAGCATCGCCGGAGTCTACAATGAGCAGTTCTTC. Protein: CASSIAGVYNEQFF.

The CDR3 coding sequence is TGTGCCAGCAGCTGGGGGACAGGGGGCGATTCACCCCTCCACTTT. Amino acid sequence: CASSWGTGGDSPLHF. The rearrangement links TRBV5-6 to TRBJ1-6; 12 nucleotides align to TRBD1. The junction had 3 bases not matched to a gene; V was cut back by 3 bases and J by 8 bases. Looked up from germline, CDR1 is SGHDT and CDR2 is YYEEEE. The CDR3 length is 15 residues.

This clone was observed once. The rearrangement joins TRBV5-1 to TRBJ2-1, with 7 bases aligning to TRBD2. The V gene's germline CDR1 is SGHRS and CDR2 YFSETQ. V trimming: 4 bases; J trimming: 2 bases; junction bases outside the gene matches: 6. CDR3 length: 15 amino acids. DNA of the CDR3: TGCGCCAGCAGCCGAGCGGGAAGGGCCTACAATGAGCAGTTCTTC. Amino acid sequence: CASSRAGRAYNEQFF.

The chain couples TRBV5-1 to TRBJ2-1; 9 nucleotides match TRBD2. Germline CDR1 and CDR2: SGHRS and YFSETQ. This CDR3 spans 13 amino acids. Losses at the gene ends were 5 bases for V and 5 bases for J; bases not matched to a gene: 2. CDR3 sequence: CASRTSGNNEQFF. The CDR3 coding sequence is TGCGCCAGCAGGACTAGCGGTAACAATGAGCAGTTCTTC.

The chain is built from TRBV5-1 and TRBJ2-1; D is possibly TRBD2 (5 bases). This CDR3 contains 16 residues. V dropped 1 base and J dropped 3 bases, with 14 bases sitting between them. The germline V gene has CDR1 SGHRS and CDR2 YFSETQ. The DNA for the CDR3 is TGCGCCAGCAGCTTGTTTAGCGAGACGAACTACAATGAGCAGTTCTTC. It is translated as CASSLFSETNYNEQFF.